The next 21 T cell receptor beta chains were all read from a single sample in a study of blood T cells in healthy people across ages. Using a J-beta primer mix together with a sample-barcoded 5' primer, a second PCR was run for roughly 6 to 12 cycles. One entry per CDR3 protein results from TCRdb running MiXCR on the 5' RACE reads. Of fewer than 800,000 distinct CDR3 sequences listed, around a quarter are singletons. These data were likewise used in another study, on T cells of mothers and their children.

The specimen was blood. These TCRs come from a boy aged 5-17 years in good health.

This clonotype was detected a few times. The chain combines TRBV11-3 with TRBJ1-1; D is undetermined. The length of the CDR3 is 15 residues. V lost 3 bases, J lost 1 base, and 12 bases lay in between. The germline gives CDR1 SGHNT, CDR2 YENEEA. CDR3 sequence (DNA): TGTGCCAGCAGCTTTTCTGGGCAGTCGAACACTGAAGCTTTCTTT. Amino acids: CASSFSGQSNTEAFF. The variable domain in full, with the rest retrieved from reference TRBV11-3 and TRBJ1-1, is EAGVVQSPRYKIIEKKQPVAFWCNPISGHNTLYWYLQNLGQGPELLIRYENEEAVDDSQLPKDRFSAERLKGVDSTLKIQPAELGDSAVYLCASSFSGQSNTEAFFGQGTRLTVV.

The chain couples TRBV6-5 to TRBJ2-7, with TRBD2 matching 11 bases. Germline CDR1 and CDR2: MNHEY and SVGAGI. J lost 6 bases, V lost 3 bases, and 7 bases had no gene match. This CDR3 has 15 amino acids. The CDR3 is CASSYSVLAGGEQYF. DNA for the CDR3: TGTGCCAGCAGTTATAGCGTGCTAGCGGGGGGCGAGCAGTACTTC.

This clonotype has just a few counts. The gene calls are TRBV27 and TRBJ2-1; 7 nucleotides match TRBD2. The V and J ends lost 6 bases and 4 bases, in that order; junction bases with no gene match: 6. There are 14 residues in the CDR3. Germline lookup yields CDR1 MNHEY and CDR2 SMNVEV (reference sequence). As DNA, the CDR3 is TGTGCCAGCAGCCTAGCGGACTTATACAATGAGCAGTTCTTC. Translating gives CASSLADLYNEQFF.

The CDR3 DNA is TGTGCCAGCAGCCTCCCAGATGGGACCACCAACCACCCTATAAACAATGAGCAGTTCTTC. Translation: CASSLPDGTTNHPINNEQFF. The chain has TRBV7-8 and TRBJ2-1; tentatively, D is TRBD1 or TRBD2 (5 bases each). V lost 5 bases and J lost 5, with 31 bases in between. This CDR3 spans 20 amino acids. Germline loops: CDR1 SGHVS, CDR2 FQNEAQ.

In this sample, this clonotype turned up a few times. The gene calls are TRBV6-5 and TRBJ2-7, with a weak D call TRBD1 (6 bases). V lost 6 bases, J lost 0 bases, and 12 bases lay in between. CDR1 MNHEY and CDR2 SVGAGI come from the germline V gene. CDR3 length: 14 amino acids. CDR3 DNA sequence: TGTGCCAGCAGGCCGTGGGACAACTCCTACGAGCAGTACTTC. Protein: CASRPWDNSYEQYF.

J is TRBJ2-4 and V is TRBV20-1; 11 nucleotides agree with TRBD2. Germline-derived CDR1 and CDR2 are DFQATT and SNEGSKA (reference sequence). V lost 6 bases and J lost 5; bases outside the gene matches: 6. The CDR3 extends over 14 amino acids. The CDR3 DNA reads TGCAGTGCGTCGGCACTAGCGGGAGAAAACATTCAGTACTTC. This translates into CSASALAGENIQYF.

This chain connects TRBV20-1 to TRBJ2-3, with D possibly called TRBD1 or TRBD2 (5 bases each). The CDR3 extends over 13 amino acids. Germline V gene sequence: CDR1 DFQATT, CDR2 SNEGSKA (reference sequence). The V end lost 4 bases, the J end lost 0 bases, and 8 bases lay between the germline ends. The CDR3 loop reads CSANRDSTDTQYF. DNA for the CDR3: TGCAGTGCTAACCGGGACAGCACAGATACGCAGTATTTT.

The V gene is TRBV23-1, the J gene TRBJ2-5, with TRBD1 as a possible D gene (7 bases). The J call is doubtful: the DNA matches TRBJ2-1 better. TRBV23-1 is given ORF status, its function remaining uncertain. The CDR3 covers 15 residues. The CDR3 reads CASSQSPRGAHEQFF. CDR3 nucleotides: TGCGCCAGCAGTCAATCCCCCAGGGGGGCTCATGAGCAGTTCTTC.

The CDR3 DNA follows: TGTGCCAGCAGCCAAGTGGCGGGTACCCCCTCTGGGGCCAACGTCCTGACTTTC. Protein product: CASSQVAGTPSGANVLTF. The chain carries TRBV4-2 and TRBJ2-6; a weak D match, TRBD2 (5 bases). From germline, CDR1 is LGHNA and CDR2 YNFKEQ. V was pared by 1 base and J by 0 bases, with 13 bases between. This CDR3 is built from 18 residues.

Of note for this clonotype: The junction differs from germline at one of its ends, possibly a read error. V is TRBV12-3 or TRBV12-4 and J is TRBJ2-5; D may correspond to TRBD1 or TRBD2 (5 bases each). This CDR3 is 13 amino acids long. CDR3: CASRTLDSPEGFF. The CDR3 nucleotides read TGTGCCAGCAGGACTCTCGACAGTCCTGAGGGGTTCTTC.

This clonotype was counted only a few times. J is TRBJ1-2 and V is TRBV5-6; 7 positions agree with TRBD1. Germline-derived CDR1 and CDR2 are SGHDT and YYEEEE. The length of the CDR3 is 13 residues. With V trimmed by 3 bases and J by 7 bases, 6 bases remained unmatched. The chain's CDR3 is CASSYQTGSGYTF. The CDR3 nucleotides read TGTGCCAGCAGCTACCAGACAGGGTCTGGCTACACCTTC. Together with reference TRBV5-6 and TRBJ1-2, the CDR3 gives the full variable domain: DAGVTQSPTHLIKTRGQQVTLRCSPKSGHDTVSWYQQALGQGPQFIFQYYEEEERQRGNFPDRFSGHQFPNYSSELNVNALLLGDSALYLCASSYQTGSGYTFGSGTRLTVV.

This clonotype was observed a few times. This chain links TRBV29-1 with TRBJ1-1, with D uncertain. V lost 2 bases, J lost 2 bases, and 9 bases lay in between. Germline V lookup: CDR1 SQVTM, CDR2 ANQGSEA. The CDR3 covers 13 residues. The CDR3 protein is CSVESSQNTEAFF. CDR3 in DNA: TGCAGCGTTGAAAGTTCCCAAAACACTGAAGCTTTCTTT.

The chain uses TRBV9 and TRBJ2-2, with D hard to call. Germline-derived CDR1 and CDR2 are SGDLS and YYNGEE. V was shortened by 0 bases and J by 1 base, with 7 bases between the two germline ends. The CDR3 spans 15 residues. CDR3 coding DNA: TGTGCCAGCAGCGTAGCTCCAGGGAACACCGGGGAGCTGTTTTTT. It is translated as CASSVAPGNTGELFF.

Only a few counts were recorded for this clonotype. V is TRBV7-8 and J is TRBJ1-2; D unresolved. CDR3 length: 15 residues. The germline V gene encodes CDR1 SGHVS and CDR2 FQNEAQ. Deletions cut 2 bases from V and 4 bases from J, with 14 bases between. CDR3 in DNA: TGTGCCAGCAGCTTATCCCTCGGTCCGCTCTATGGCTACACCTTC. Its translation is CASSLSLGPLYGYTF.

This clonotype was found a few times. The chain has TRBV4-1 and TRBJ2-4, with TRBD2 identical over 13 bases. Germline loops: CDR1 MGHRA, CDR2 YSYEKL. J was trimmed by 9 bases and V by 4 bases; bases with no gene match: 3. This CDR3 contains 14 residues. CDR3 bases: TGCGCCAGCAGCCCAGGACTAGCGGGAGTCATTCAGTACTTC. Its protein product is CASSPGLAGVIQYF.

This clonotype was seen many times. The CDR3 reads CASSTGGTYEQYF. CDR3 DNA: TGCGCCAGCTCCACGGGAGGAACCTACGAGCAGTACTTC. The gene calls are TRBV5-1 and TRBJ2-7; TRBD2 agrees at 7 bases. The CDR3 loop spans 13 amino acids. The V gene end was trimmed by 7 bases and the J gene end by 2 bases; junction bases not matched to a gene: 6. The V gene's germline CDR1 is SGHRS and CDR2 YFSETQ.

The chain is built from TRBV11-2 and TRBJ2-3; maybe TRBD1 (5 bases). This CDR3 has 14 amino acids. Trimming removed 1 base from V and 5 bases from J, with 10 bases in between. Germline CDR1 reads SGHAT; CDR2 reads FQNNGV. This CDR3 reads CASSLAGLGDTQYF. CDR3 in DNA: TGTGCCAGCAGCTTAGCAGGGTTGGGAGATACGCAGTATTTT.

The chain uses TRBV7-6 and TRBJ1-4, with D possibly matching TRBD1 (5 bases). Germline V gene data show CDR1 as SGHVS and CDR2 as FNYEAQ. The CDR3 consists of 16 residues. Trimming left V 5 bases short and J 3 bases short, with 16 bases between. CDR3 residues: CASSPSRGAANEKLFF. Written as DNA, the CDR3 is TGTGCCAGCAGCCCTTCGAGGGGTGCGGCTAATGAAAAACTGTTTTTT.

This clonotype was detected ten times or more. The chain recombines TRBV12-3 or TRBV12-4 with TRBJ2-1, with D hard to call. The CDR3 spans 12 residues. V was cut by 6 bases and J by 6 bases, with 9 bases left in between. The CDR3: CASSFGGNEQFF. Here the CDR3 DNA reads TGTGCCAGCAGCTTTGGCGGCAATGAGCAGTTCTTC.

The CDR3 DNA reads as TGCAGTGCTATCACCGGGAGGGCTATGGATGAGCAGTTCTTC. It translates to CSAITGRAMDEQFF. This rearrangement joins TRBV20-1 to TRBJ2-1; 8 bases line up with TRBD2. Germline-derived CDR1 and CDR2 are DFQATT and SNEGSKA (reference sequence). The CDR3 is 14 residues long. Unmatched junction bases numbered 10, after V lost 4 bases and J lost 8 bases.

The chain recombines TRBV2 with TRBJ1-2, with D tentatively TRBD1 (6 bases). V was clipped by 6 bases and J by 3 bases, with 11 bases between them. The CDR3 runs to 13 residues. Per germline, CDR1 SNHLY and CDR2 FYNNEI. The CDR3 sequence is CASRNRVDYGYTF. Written as DNA, the CDR3 is TGTGCCAGCAGGAACAGGGTTGACTATGGCTACACCTTC.